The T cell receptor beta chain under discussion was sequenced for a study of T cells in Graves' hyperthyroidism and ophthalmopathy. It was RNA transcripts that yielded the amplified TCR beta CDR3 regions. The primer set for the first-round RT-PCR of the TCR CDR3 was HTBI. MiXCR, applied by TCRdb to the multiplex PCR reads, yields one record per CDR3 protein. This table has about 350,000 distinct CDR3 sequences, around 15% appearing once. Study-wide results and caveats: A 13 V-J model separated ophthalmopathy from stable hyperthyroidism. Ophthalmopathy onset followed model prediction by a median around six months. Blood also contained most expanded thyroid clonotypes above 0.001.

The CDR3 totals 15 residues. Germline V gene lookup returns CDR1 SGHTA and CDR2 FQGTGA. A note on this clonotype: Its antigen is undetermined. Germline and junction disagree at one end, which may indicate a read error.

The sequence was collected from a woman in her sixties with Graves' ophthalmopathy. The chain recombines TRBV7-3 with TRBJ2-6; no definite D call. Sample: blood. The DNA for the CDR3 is TGTGCCAGCTGCTTAACGAACTCTGGGGCCAACGTCCTGACTTTC. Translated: CASCLTNSGANVLTF. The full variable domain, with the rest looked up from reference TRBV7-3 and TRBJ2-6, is GAGVSQTPSNKVTEKGKYVELRCDPISGHTALYWYRQSLGQGPEFLIYFQGTGAADDSGLPNDRFFAVRPEGSVSTLKIQRTERGDSAVYLCASCLTNSGANVLTFGAGSRLTVL.